This paragraph reports one TCR beta chain. The antigen is not known. The germline CDR1 and CDR2 sequences are SNHLY and FYNNEI. Between the trimmed V and J ends, which lost 6 bases and 2 bases, there was a span of 2 bases. The CDR3 is 11 amino acids. The sample belongs to a study of cytomegalovirus exposure and HLA in healthy donors. Study details: Previous work identified 90 million to 130 million unique TCR beta sequences from around 170 million T cells. As released early, the data held 85 million to 95 million unique TCRs from HLA-typed donors.

General study results and limits: As a later analysis revealed, the rate of TCR association differed by HLA locus, with DRB1 most and HLA-C fewest.

The PCR ran on 60 Vbeta and 13 Jbeta primers. The repertoire was sequenced with immunoSEQ multiplex PCR; TCRdb's copy has only in-frame clones and lacks some. The sample shows some 130,000 clones, and roughly 2% sits with its ten largest clones. The receptor was derived from a woman aged 55-69 years in good health and CMV-seronegative. The chain combines TRBV2 with TRBJ1-3; D gene unclear. The sample taken for sequencing was PBMCs. The DNA of the CDR3 is TGTGCCAGCAGCGCTGGAAACACCATATATTTT. This codes for CASSAGNTIYF.